The rows below give T cell receptor beta chains drawn from one sample of a study of regulatory T cells in long-lasting Graves disease. TCRdb fed the multiplex PCR reads into MiXCR, producing one record per CDR3 protein. Of roughly 400,000 distinct CDR3 sequences in the sample, over 20% are singletons; the top ten hold roughly an eighth. Sequenced material: peripheral blood mononuclear cells (PBMCs), taken when the disease was refractory, from a patient treated with antithyroid drugs. The receptors originated from a female donor with Graves disease. The CDR3 runs from the conserved cysteine through the conserved F or W. D genes are given only for firm matches. Not every row has a clone size; where given, it reads once, few, many or a size class.

v_gene,d_gene,j_gene,abundance,CDR3aa,CDR3nt
TRBV28,-,TRBJ1-1,many,CASTVGGARNTEAFF,TGTGCCAGCACCGTAGGGGGGGCTCGGAACACTGAAGCTTTCTTT
TRBV14,TRBD2,TRBJ2-5,few,CASSPGLAGYQETQYF,TGTGCCAGCAGCCCCGGACTAGCGGGATACCAAGAGACCCAGTACTTC
TRBV11-3,-,TRBJ2-5,many,CASSLRTEETQYF,TGTGCCAGCAGCTTACGGACAGAAGAGACCCAGTACTTC
TRBV6-2/TRBV6-3,-,TRBJ1-1,-,CASWRPTEAFF,TGTGCCAGCTGGCGTCCGACTGAAGCTTTCTTT
TRBV15,-,TRBJ1-2,many,CATSTLAGAANYGYTF,TGTGCCACCAGCACTCTTGCGGGGGCAGCTAACTATGGCTACACCTTC
TRBV5-6,-,TRBJ1-2,many,CASSLPQVNYGYTF,TGTGCCAGCAGCTTGCCACAGGTTAACTATGGCTACACCTTC
TRBV5-8,TRBD2,TRBJ2-2,few,CASSLGTRSNTGELFF,TGTGCCAGCAGCCTCGGGACTAGGAGTAACACCGGGGAGCTGTTTTTT
TRBV20-1,-,TRBJ1-4,-,CSAPGQLHNEKLFF,TGCAGTGCCCCAGGACAGCTTCATAATGAAAAACTGTTTTTT
TRBV28,TRBD1,TRBJ1-1,-,CASRQGGAVTEAFF,TGTGCCAGCAGACAGGGGGGGGCGGTCACTGAAGCTTTCTTT
TRBV15,-,TRBJ2-7,-,CATSRDPVAYEQYF,TGTGCCACCAGCAGAGATCCAGTCGCCTACGAGCAGTACTTC
TRBV6-1,-,TRBJ1-1,many,CASSPDERTEAFF,TGTGCCAGCAGCCCGGACGAAAGGACTGAAGCTTTCTTT
TRBV27,-,TRBJ1-4,many,CASGPRVEKLFF,TGTGCCAGCGGCCCCAGGGTCGAAAAACTGTTTTTT
TRBV28,-,TRBJ2-5,many,CASSGETQYF,TGTGCCAGCAGTGGCGAGACCCAGTACTTC
TRBV20-1,TRBD1,TRBJ1-2,few,CSASKQGAYYGYTF,TGCAGTGCTAGTAAACAGGGGGCCTACTATGGCTACACCTTC
TRBV2,TRBD2,TRBJ2-3,few,CASTKREAADTQYF,TGTGCCAGCACTAAGCGGGAGGCGGCAGATACGCAGTATTTT
TRBV20-1,-,TRBJ1-2,many,CSGWGAYGYTF,TGCAGTGGCTGGGGAGCTTATGGCTACACCTTC
TRBV6-5,-,TRBJ1-2,-,CASSSLSSDGYTF,TGTGCCAGCAGTTCCCTCTCCTCTGATGGCTACACCTTC
TRBV15,-,TRBJ1-1,-,CATRSGGRLTEAFF,TGTGCCACCAGGTCCGGGGGACGGCTCACTGAAGCTTTCTTT
TRBV30,-,TRBJ2-2,-,CAWSVRGLWMTAGELFF,TGTGCCTGGAGTGTACGGGGGTTGTGGATGACGGCCGGGGAGCTGTTTTTT
TRBV7-9,-,TRBJ1-1,few,CASSLWREQNTEAFF,TGTGCCAGCAGCCTTTGGAGGGAGCAGAACACTGAAGCTTTCTTT
TRBV2,-,TRBJ2-2,many,CARSSVGRNTGELFF,TGTGCCAGGTCCTCTGTCGGGAGGAACACCGGGGAGCTGTTTTTT
TRBV5-5,-,TRBJ2-7,-,CASSIKLRGDPKFYEQYF,TGTGCCAGCAGCATCAAGCTGAGGGGGGACCCGAAATTTTACGAGCAGTACTTC
TRBV7-8,TRBD1,TRBJ2-7,-,CASSLEADPRQGRYEQYF,TGTGCCAGCAGCTTAGAGGCGGACCCGAGACAGGGGAGGTACGAGCAGTACTTC
TRBV6-1,-,TRBJ2-1,-,CASRDTNHNEQFF,TGTGCCAGCCGGGACACCAATCACAATGAGCAGTTCTTC
TRBV5-1,-,TRBJ1-1,many,CASSFADRPSEAFF,TGCGCCAGCAGCTTCGCAGACAGGCCCTCTGAAGCTTTCTTT
TRBV12-3/TRBV12-4,-,TRBJ1-5,few,CASSFLSQPQHF,TGTGCCAGCAGTTTCTTGAGTCAGCCCCAGCATTTT
TRBV19,TRBD1,TRBJ2-6,-,CASRGTGVAGANVLTF,TGTGCCAGCAGGGGGACAGGGGTGGCTGGGGCCAACGTCCTGACTTTC
TRBV10-2,-,TRBJ2-7,-,CASSPAGPDYEQYF,TGCGCCAGCAGCCCGGCGGGTCCCGACTACGAGCAGTACTTC